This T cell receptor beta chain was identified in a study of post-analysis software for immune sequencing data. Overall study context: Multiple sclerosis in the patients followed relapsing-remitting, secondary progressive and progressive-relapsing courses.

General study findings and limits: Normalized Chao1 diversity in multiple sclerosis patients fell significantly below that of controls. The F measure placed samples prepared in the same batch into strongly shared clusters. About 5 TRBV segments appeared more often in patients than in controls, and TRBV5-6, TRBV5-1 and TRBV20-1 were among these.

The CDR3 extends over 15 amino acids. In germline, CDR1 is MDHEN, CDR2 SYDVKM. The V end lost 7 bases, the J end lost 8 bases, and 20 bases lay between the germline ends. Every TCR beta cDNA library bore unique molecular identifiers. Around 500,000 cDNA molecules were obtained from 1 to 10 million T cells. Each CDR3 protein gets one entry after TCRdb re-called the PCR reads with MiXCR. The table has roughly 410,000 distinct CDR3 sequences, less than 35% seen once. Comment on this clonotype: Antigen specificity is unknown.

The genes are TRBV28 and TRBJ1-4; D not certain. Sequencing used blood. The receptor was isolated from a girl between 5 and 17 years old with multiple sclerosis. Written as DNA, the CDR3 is TGTGCCAGCAAGATGAGGGCCCACGCGGGGGAAAAACTGTTTTTT. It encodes CASKMRAHAGEKLFF. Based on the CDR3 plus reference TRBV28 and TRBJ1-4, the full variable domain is DVKVTQSSRYLVKRTGEKVFLECVQDMDHENMFWYRQDPGLGLRLIYFSYDVKMKEKGDIPEGYSVSREKKERFSLILESASTNQTSMYLCASKMRAHAGEKLFFGSGTQLSVL.